The 2 T cell receptor beta chains presented below share a single source sample, sequenced in a study of OX40 agonist ivuxolimab in advanced cancers. Assay used: immunoSEQ multiplex PCR; TCRdb lists only in-frame clones, some missing. The table has around 30,000 clones, over 80% seen once. Sample: CD4+ or CD8+ T cells sorted from blood, taken in a trial of the OX40 agonist ivuxolimab. These receptors all stem from an adult with an advanced solid tumor such as melanoma, head and neck, liver or kidney cancer.

The chain uses TRBV2 and TRBJ1-4, with D possibly matching TRBD1 (6 bases). Germline CDR1 SNHLY, CDR2 FYNNEI. There are 14 residues in the CDR3. The ends were cut back, 8 bases at V and 5 bases at J, with 15 bases in the middle. The CDR3 reads CASFLDRRNEKLFF. The CDR3 DNA follows: TGTGCCAGCTTCCTGGACAGAAGGAATGAAAAACTGTTTTTT.

The chain couples TRBV4-1 to TRBJ2-7, with D possibly matching TRBD2 (5 bases). Germline V gives CDR1 MGHRA, CDR2 YSYEKL. CDR3 length equals 16 residues. Trimming stripped 3 bases from V and 6 bases from J, with 21 bases between. This CDR3 reads CASSQGSGPAGGEQYF. CDR3 in DNA: TGCGCCAGCAGCCAGGGCTCCGGGCCAGCCGGAGGCGAGCAGTACTTC.